A single sample is the source of the 27 T cell receptor beta chains below, sequenced in a study of blood T cell repertoires in COVID-19. TCRdb's copy holds only in-frame clones and misses some; the assay was immunoSEQ multiplex PCR. The table has some 320,000 clones, around 92% seen once. Sequencing was performed on PBMCs or T cells enriched from blood (not recorded which). Receptor source: a woman aged 45 to 65 who had been exposed to COVID-19.

The V and J genes are TRBV5-1 and TRBJ2-1; TRBD2 matches at 9 bases. CDR3 length: 14 residues. The V gene end was trimmed by 0 bases and the J gene end by 8 bases; junction bases not matched to a gene: 3. Germline V gene data show CDR1 as SGHRS and CDR2 as YFSETQ. The DNA of the CDR3 is TGCGCCAGCAGCTTGGTGGCGGGGGGGCATGAGCAGTTCTTC. Its translation: CASSLVAGGHEQFF.

This clone was seen just once. The rearrangement uses TRBV28 and TRBJ2-1, with 8 bases fitting TRBD2. Trimming took 5 bases from V and 6 from J; bases not matched to a gene: 15. The CDR3 totals 17 residues. Germline V gene sequence: CDR1 MDHEN, CDR2 SYDVKM. CDR3 in amino acids: CASSPTAGALFFNEQFF. The CDR3 coding sequence is TGTGCCAGCAGTCCGACAGCGGGGGCCTTGTTCTTCAATGAGCAGTTCTTC.

This clone was observed a single time. V and J are TRBV2 and TRBJ2-3, with 7 bases lining up with TRBD1. The J segment lost 2 bases and the V segment lost 4 bases, leaving 6 bases of the junction unmatched. The CDR3 spans 15 residues. Germline CDR1 reads SNHLY; CDR2 reads FYNNEI. CDR3 region: CASSAETGNTDTQYF. The CDR3 DNA reads TGTGCCAGCAGTGCTGAGACAGGGAACACAGATACGCAGTATTTT. Supplemented by reference TRBV2 and TRBJ2-3, the full variable domain reads EPEVTQTPSHQVTQMGQEVILRCVPISNHLYFYWYRQILGQKVEFLVSFYNNEISEKSEIFDDQFSVERPDGSNFTLKIRSTKLEDSAMYFCASSAETGNTDTQYFGPGTRLTVL.

The V and J genes are TRBV2 and TRBJ1-1; 8 bases are shared with TRBD1. In germline, CDR1 is SNHLY, CDR2 FYNNEI. V was pared by 5 bases and J by 4 bases, with 6 bases of the junction left unmatched. The CDR3 runs to 14 residues. The CDR3 here is CASSQGAMGTEAFF. In DNA, the CDR3 is TGTGCCAGCAGTCAGGGGGCGATGGGCACTGAAGCTTTCTTT. The full variable domain, its missing parts supplied by reference TRBV2 and TRBJ1-1, is EPEVTQTPSHQVTQMGQEVILRCVPISNHLYFYWYRQILGQKVEFLVSFYNNEISEKSEIFDDQFSVERPDGSNFTLKIRSTKLEDSAMYFCASSQGAMGTEAFFGQGTRLTVV.

The V call is TRBV5-4, the J call TRBJ2-5; TRBD1 agrees at 11 bases. The CDR3 spans 15 residues. V shed 3 bases, J shed 4 bases, and the junction held 5 bases outside the gene matches. The germline CDR1 and CDR2 sequences are SGHNT and YYREEE (reference sequence). CDR3 in amino acids: CASSSRTGGVETQYF. The CDR3 bases are TGTGCCAGCAGCTCGAGGACAGGGGGCGTAGAGACCCAGTACTTC.

This clone was recorded once. The chain recombines TRBV6-5 with TRBJ2-7; D possibly corresponds to TRBD1 (5 bases). Germline V gene sequence: CDR1 MNHEY, CDR2 SVGAGI. The V end lost 6 bases, the J end lost 2 bases, and 11 bases lay between the germline ends. This CDR3 spans 13 amino acids. This chain's CDR3 is CASRKGATYEQYF. Here the CDR3 DNA reads TGTGCCAGCAGGAAAGGGGCGACCTACGAGCAGTACTTC.

The rearrangement joins TRBV7-9 to TRBJ1-5; possibly TRBD1 for D (5 bases). The CDR3 loop spans 17 amino acids. Germline CDR1 is SEHNR and CDR2 is FQNEAQ (reference sequence). Deletions cut 1 base from V and 5 bases from J, with 18 bases between. CDR3 protein: CASSLVHQGPTDQPQHF. DNA of the CDR3: TGTGCCAGCAGCTTAGTTCATCAGGGTCCCACCGATCAGCCCCAGCATTTT.

CDR3 loop: CASSVGEGPYEQYF. CDR3 DNA sequence: TGTGCCAGCAGCGTAGGTGAGGGCCCCTACGAGCAGTACTTC. The V gene is TRBV9, the J gene TRBJ2-7; perhaps TRBD2 as D (5 bases). The CDR3 consists of 14 residues. In germline, CDR1 is SGDLS, CDR2 YYNGEE. V lost 0 bases and J lost 2, with 9 bases in between.

The genes are TRBV28 and TRBJ2-7, with 8 nucleotides matching TRBD1. V lost 5 bases, J lost 2 bases, and 8 bases stayed unmatched. Germline loops: CDR1 MDHEN, CDR2 SYDVKM. This CDR3 is 15 amino acids long. This CDR3 is CASSNPGTGTYEQYF. CDR3 nucleotide sequence: TGTGCCAGCAGTAATCCCGGGACAGGCACCTACGAGCAGTACTTC.

This clone appeared once. The chain combines TRBV4-1 with TRBJ1-2, with 9 bases lining up with TRBD1. Germline V CDR1 and CDR2: MGHRA, YSYEKL. The CDR3 loop spans 14 amino acids. Trimming took 3 bases from V and 3 from J; bases not matched to a gene: 2. The CDR3 region has the DNA TGCGCCAGCAGCCATCGGGACAGGGACTATGGCTACACCTTC. Its translation: CASSHRDRDYGYTF.

The chain couples TRBV6-4 to TRBJ1-1, with D possibly TRBD1 on 5 matching bases. The CDR3 has 13 amino acids. The V gene lost 6 bases and the J gene lost 1 base, with 9 bases spanning the gap. Germline assignment: CDR1 MRHNA and CDR2 SNTAGT. The CDR3 bases are TGTGCCAGCAGGAGACAGCCGAACACTGAAGCTTTCTTT. Protein sequence: CASRRQPNTEAFF.

The J gene is TRBJ2-3, the V gene TRBV5-1; 10 bases fit TRBD2. Trimming removed 0 bases from V and 2 bases from J; junction bases left unmatched: 6. The germline V gene encodes CDR1 SGHRS and CDR2 YFSETQ. This CDR3 has 17 amino acids. This CDR3 reads CASSLGTSGAPTDTQYF. The CDR3, as DNA: TGCGCCAGCAGCTTGGGTACTAGCGGGGCCCCCACAGATACGCAGTATTTT.

The J gene is TRBJ2-1, the V gene TRBV9, with TRBD2 as a possible D gene (6 bases). V lost 0 bases and J lost 3, with 13 bases in between. This CDR3 comprises 16 residues. Germline V gene data show CDR1 as SGDLS and CDR2 as YYNGEE. As DNA, the CDR3 is TGTGCCAGCAGCGTAGTCCCCAGGACTAACTACAATGAGCAGTTCTTC. Its protein is CASSVVPRTNYNEQFF. The full variable domain, its missing parts supplied by reference TRBV9 and TRBJ2-1, is DSGVTQTPKHLITATGQRVTLRCSPRSGDLSVYWYQQSLDQGLQFLIQYYNGEERAKGNILERFSAQQFPDLHSELNLSSLELGDSALYFCASSVVPRTNYNEQFFGPGTRLTVL.

The chain recombines TRBV13 with TRBJ1-2; D remains unclear. The CDR3 consists of 16 residues. The V end was cut by 4 bases, the J end by 5 bases, with 20 bases between. Germline lookup yields CDR1 PRHDT and CDR2 FYEKMQ (reference sequence). CDR3 sequence: CASSSPPGISEYGYTF. The CDR3 DNA sequence: TGTGCCAGCAGCTCCCCCCCGGGGATATCAGAGTATGGCTACACCTTC.

V usage is TRBV25-1 and J usage is TRBJ1-5; 12 positions agree with TRBD1. Trimming removed 7 bases from V and 2 bases from J; junction bases left unmatched: 6. Germline assignment: CDR1 MGHDK and CDR2 SYGVNS. The CDR3 runs 16 residues. Written as DNA, the CDR3 is TGTGCCAGCAACACCGGGACAGGGGGCGGCAATCAGCCCCAGCATTTT. Amino acids: CASNTGTGGGNQPQHF.

V is TRBV14 and J is TRBJ1-5, with D maybe TRBD1 (5 bases). Germline V gene sequence: CDR1 SGHDN, CDR2 FVKESK. The CDR3 totals 14 residues. Trimming cost V 1 base and J 6 bases, with 10 bases left between them. CDR3 coding DNA: TGTGCCAGCAGCCAAGGGGACTCGGCTCAGCCCCAGCATTTT. It yields the protein CASSQGDSAQPQHF.

The chain combines TRBV15 with TRBJ1-5, with 8 bases fitting TRBD1. Germline values: CDR1 LNHNV, CDR2 YYDKDF (reference sequence). After removal of 4 bases from V and 9 bases from J, the junction contained 14 bases not matched to a gene. The CDR3 is 16 residues long. The CDR3 is CATSNTSTGGRPPQHF. The DNA of the CDR3 is TGTGCCACCAGCAATACCTCAACAGGGGGGCGTCCGCCCCAGCATTTT.

The table lists this clone with a few counts. The V call is TRBV5-1, the J call TRBJ2-7; D may be TRBD2 (5 bases). Germline CDR1 reads SGHRS; CDR2 reads YFSETQ. The V end lost 1 base, the J end lost 0 bases, and 14 bases lay between the germline ends. The CDR3 has 16 residues. The DNA for the CDR3 is TGCGCCAGCAGCTTGACTTCGGAGGAACCCTCCTACGAGCAGTACTTC. It yields the protein CASSLTSEEPSYEQYF.

This sequence joins TRBV7-9 and TRBJ2-7; D is possibly TRBD2 (5 bases). Germline loops: CDR1 SEHNR, CDR2 FQNEAQ (reference sequence). Trimming removed 2 bases at V and 2 bases at J, with 16 bases between. The CDR3 is 16 residues long. CDR3 residues: CASSLSTERVAYEQYF. For the CDR3, the DNA is TGTGCCAGCAGCTTATCCACAGAGAGGGTTGCCTACGAGCAGTACTTC.

As DNA, the CDR3 is TGCGCCAGCAGCTTGGAGTTCGGGGTTCATGGCTACACCTTC. Protein sequence: CASSLEFGVHGYTF. The chain couples TRBV5-1 to TRBJ1-2; no clear D gene. Germline assignment: CDR1 SGHRS and CDR2 YFSETQ. The CDR3 runs to 14 residues. The ends were cut back, 0 bases at V and 6 bases at J, with 12 bases in the middle.

The chain links TRBV30 to TRBJ1-1; tentatively, D is TRBD1 (6 bases). Germline CDR1 reads GTSNPN; CDR2 reads SVGIG (reference sequence). Deletions cut 0 bases from V and 2 bases from J, with 10 bases between. The CDR3 is 14 amino acids. CDR3 sequence reads: CAWSVSGANTEAFF. The CDR3 DNA reads TGTGCCTGGAGTGTGTCAGGGGCCAACACTGAAGCTTTCTTT.

The J gene is TRBJ1-4, the V gene TRBV7-2; D is perhaps TRBD1 (5 bases). The CDR3 sequence is 15 residues long. Trimming shortened V by 3 bases and J by 4 bases, and 12 bases separated the two germline ends. Germline lookup yields CDR1 SGHTA and CDR2 FQGNSA. Here the CDR3 reads CASSFAGQVNEKLFF. The CDR3 nucleotides read TGTGCCAGCAGCTTCGCGGGGCAGGTTAATGAAAAACTGTTTTTT.

J is TRBJ1-6 and V is TRBV4-2, with D unresolved. The CDR3 runs to 16 residues. Per germline, CDR1 LGHNA and CDR2 YNFKEQ. Trimming removed 0 bases at V and 13 bases at J, with 19 bases between. The CDR3 DNA follows: TGTGCCAGCAGCCAAGAACCCCAGGCCTCCTCATATCCCCTCCACTTT. Translation: CASSQEPQASSYPLHF.

In this sample, this clone turned up once. V usage is TRBV2 and J usage is TRBJ2-5; TRBD2 agrees at 9 bases. CDR3 length: 14 residues. With 4 bases clipped from V and 5 bases from J, the junction kept 5 bases outside the gene matches. Germline CDR1 SNHLY, CDR2 FYNNEI. DNA for the CDR3: TGTGCCAGCAGTGCAGCGGGGGGTACGGAGACCCAGTACTTC. Translated: CASSAAGGTETQYF.

This chain joins TRBV6-4 and TRBJ2-3, with D perhaps TRBD2 (6 bases). The CDR3 has 15 residues. Trimming removed 6 bases at V and 0 bases at J, with 13 bases between. The germline V gene has CDR1 MRHNA and CDR2 SNTAGT. CDR3 bases: TGTGCCAGCAGCCTTAGCGGTGCTAGCACAGATACGCAGTATTTT. Amino acids: CASSLSGASTDTQYF.

The chain has TRBV6-5 and TRBJ1-2; 7 bases agree with TRBD1. The CDR3 contains 15 residues. Trimming removed 5 bases from V and 5 bases from J; junction bases left unmatched: 11. Looked up from germline, CDR1 is MNHEY and CDR2 is SVGAGI. The CDR3 loop is CASSPGQSSIYGYTF. DNA of the CDR3: TGTGCCAGCAGTCCGGGACAGAGCTCAATTTATGGCTACACCTTC.

The chain uses TRBV10-1 and TRBJ2-1, with 11 bases lining up with TRBD1. CDR3 length equals 15 residues. The germline V gene encodes CDR1 WNHNN and CDR2 SYGVQD (reference sequence). The J segment lost 3 bases and the V segment lost 7 bases, leaving 5 bases of the junction unmatched. The CDR3 reads CASNRTGGNYNEQFF. The CDR3, as DNA: TGCGCCAGCAATCGGACAGGGGGCAACTACAATGAGCAGTTCTTC.